This is a list of T cell receptor beta chains from one sample in a study of early T cells in non-severe SARS-CoV-2 infection. Via MiXCR, TCRdb re-called the 5' RACE reads, giving one row per CDR3 protein. The sample shows about 75,000 distinct CDR3 sequences, 10% to 12% of them seen only once. The specimen comprised whole blood, sampled at baseline. These receptors came from an adult who was a healthcare worker with PCR-confirmed SARS-CoV-2 infection or an uninfected control (not recorded which). Both conserved end residues are part of each CDR3. D genes are given only for firm matches. Rows may omit the clone size; those that give it use once, few, many or a size class.

>-|TRBJ2-1|TRBV7-2|many
TGTGCCAGCACCATCCACTTCGGGGAGCAGTTCTTC
CASTIHFGEQFF
>TRBD2|TRBJ2-7|TRBV6-1|-
TGTGCCAGCAAAGGAGCGGGGGCTGACGAGCAGTACTTC
CASKGAGADEQYF
>TRBD1|TRBJ1-3|TRBV20-1|many
TGCAGTGCTAGAAAGGCCAGGGGGGCTGAAAACACCATATATTTT
CSARKARGAENTIYF
>-|TRBJ2-5|TRBV20-1|many
TGCAGTGCTAGTTCCGGGGTTAATCTATTGGGGACCCAGTACTTC
CSASSGVNLLGTQYF
>TRBD1|TRBJ1-2|TRBV5-4|-
TGTGCCAGCAGCACCATCGGGACAGGGGGCGCAGGCTATGGCTACACCTTC
CASSTIGTGGAGYGYTF
>-|TRBJ2-1|TRBV5-4|-
TGTGCCAGCAGACTGGGGGGTCGGCGGGTCGGTTTCAATGAGCAGTTCTTC
CASRLGGRRVGFNEQFF
>-|TRBJ2-3|TRBV29-1|few
TGCAGCGTTGGGTTCACAGATACGCAGTATTTT
CSVGFTDTQYF
>-|TRBJ2-1|TRBV12-3/TRBV12-4|many
TGTGCCAGCAGTTTTGCGGAGACCAATGAGCAGTTCTTC
CASSFAETNEQFF
>-|TRBJ2-3|TRBV12-3/TRBV12-4|-
TGTGCCAGCAGTTTCTTAGTCCTCGGGAACACAGATACGCAGTATTTT
CASSFLVLGNTDTQYF
>-|TRBJ2-1|TRBV4-2|many
TGTGCCAGCAGCCGCACAGCGGTCAGGGGGGGCAATGAGCAGTTCTTC
CASSRTAVRGGNEQFF
>-|TRBJ2-2|TRBV20-1|-
TGCAGTGCTAGCTTAGGTCACGGGGAGCTGTTTTTT
CSASLGHGELFF
>-|TRBJ1-2|TRBV29-1|few
TGCAGCGTTGAAGTTTCAGCATATGGCTACACCTTC
CSVEVSAYGYTF
>-|TRBJ2-1|TRBV9|-
TGTGCCGGCAGCGTAGGAGGGTACGGTGAGCAGTTCTTC
CAGSVGGYGEQFF
>-|TRBJ1-2|TRBV2|-
TGTGCCAGCAGTGTGGTACAAGCAGCTAACTATGGCTACACCTTC
CASSVVQAANYGYTF
>-|TRBJ1-3|TRBV10-3|-
TGTGCCACATGCGGGACTCCCGGAAACACCATATATTTT
CATCGTPGNTIYF
>-|TRBJ2-3|TRBV12-3/TRBV12-4|-
TGTGCCAGCAGCGATCAGGTTTACCCAGATACGCAGTATTTT
CASSDQVYPDTQYF